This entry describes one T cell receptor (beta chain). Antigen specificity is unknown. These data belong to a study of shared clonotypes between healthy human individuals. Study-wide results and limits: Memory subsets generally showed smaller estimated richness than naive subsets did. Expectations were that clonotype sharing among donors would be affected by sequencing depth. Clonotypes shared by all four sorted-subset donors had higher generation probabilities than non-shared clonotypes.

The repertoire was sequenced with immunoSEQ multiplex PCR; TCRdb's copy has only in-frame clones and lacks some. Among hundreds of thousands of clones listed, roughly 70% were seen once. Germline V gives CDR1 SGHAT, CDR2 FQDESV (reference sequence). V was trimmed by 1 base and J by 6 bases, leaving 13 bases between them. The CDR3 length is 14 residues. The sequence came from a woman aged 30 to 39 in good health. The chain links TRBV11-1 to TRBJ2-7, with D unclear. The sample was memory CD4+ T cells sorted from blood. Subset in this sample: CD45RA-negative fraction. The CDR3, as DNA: TGTGCCAGCAGCTTAGGTGTGGCTACGGGCGAGCAGTACTTC. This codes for CASSLGVATGEQYF.